This T cell receptor (beta chain) was captured in a study of T cells in Graves' hyperthyroidism and ophthalmopathy. Findings and limits, study-wide: For ophthalmopathy, model prediction preceded onset by a median 6.5 months.

With a duration under 2 months, the hyperthyroidism was newly diagnosed in patients aged 18 to 65. This clonotype was counted a few times. Antigen: not known. TCR beta CDR3 regions were amplified from RNA. HTBI primers drove first-round RT-PCR of the TCR CDR3. Each CDR3 protein is one row after TCRdb ran MiXCR on the multiplex PCR reads. Among some 300,000 distinct CDR3 sequences listed, roughly an eighth were seen once. The sequencing sample was made of blood. The receptor's source is a woman in her thirties or forties with Graves' hyperthyroidism.

CDR3 coding DNA: TGTGCCATCAGATCCCGACAAGGTTCCTACGAGCAGTACTTC. Translation: CAIRSRQGSYEQYF. The gene calls are TRBV10-3 and TRBJ2-7, with D unresolved. CDR3 size: 14 residues. Looked up from germline, CDR1 is ENHRY and CDR2 is SYGVKD. Between the trimmed V and J ends, which lost 6 bases and 1 base, there was a span of 13 bases.